These T cell receptor beta chains were read from a single sample in a study of cytomegalovirus exposure and HLA in healthy donors. Using immunoSEQ multiplex PCR, the repertoire was profiled, and TCRdb retains in-frame clones only, with some absent. With roughly 120,000 clones in the sample, the ten largest clones hold 1%. The sample consisted of PBMCs. These receptors all come from a man aged 18 to 35 in good health and CMV-seronegative. Both conserved end residues are part of each CDR3. D genes are given only for firm matches.

d_call	v_call	j_call	cdr3_nt	cdr3_aa
TRBD1	TRBV6-5	TRBJ1-1	TGTGCCAGCAGTTACTACAGGGGGAGCACTGAAGCTTTCTTT	CASSYYRGSTEAFF
TRBD1	TRBV5-4	TRBJ2-5	TGTGCCAGCAGCTGGGACAGGGGACAAGAGACCCAGTACTTC	CASSWDRGQETQYF
-	TRBV29-1	TRBJ2-7	TGCAGCGTTGAAGATACGGGTCCGGGAACCTACGAGCGGTACTTC	CSVEDTGPGTYERYF
-	TRBV18	TRBJ1-5	TGTGCCAGCTCACCTCTTTCCATGAGGGATTTTGGTCAGCCCCAGCATTTT	CASSPLSMRDFGQPQHF
TRBD1	TRBV9	TRBJ2-6	TGTGCCAGCCAGGGGGTCCCTGGGGCCAACGTCCTGACTTTC	CASQGVPGANVLTF
-	TRBV2	TRBJ1-2	TGTGCCAGCTGCCAGGGGTCTTATGGCTACACCTTC	CASCQGSYGYTF
-	TRBV19	TRBJ1-1	TGTGCCAGTAAGGGTGGCAGGGGCGCTGAAGCTTTCTTT	CASKGGRGAEAFF
-	TRBV7-3	TRBJ2-2	TGTGCCAGCAGCCCTAACAGGGAGCGTGGCACCGGGGAGCTGTTTTTT	CASSPNRERGTGELFF
-	TRBV6-6	TRBJ1-1	TGTGCCAGCAGCCAAATCGAACAGGGAACTGAAGCTTTCTTT	CASSQIEQGTEAFF
-	TRBV6-5	TRBJ1-1	TGTGCCAGCAGTGAAACTCCAGGGTTTGGGGCTTTCTTT	CASSETPGFGAFF
-	TRBV2	TRBJ1-2	TGTGCCAGCAGTGAAACGGGACAAATTGGCTATGGCTACACCTTC	CASSETGQIGYGYTF
-	TRBV9	TRBJ2-1	TGTGCCAGCAGCGCGACAGATCACAATGAGCAGTTCTTC	CASSATDHNEQFF
-	TRBV19	TRBJ2-1	TGTGCCAGTAGGAACCGGGGGGCGCCGGACAATGAGCAGTTCTTC	CASRNRGAPDNEQFF
TRBD1	TRBV30	TRBJ1-5	TGTGCCTGGAGCGGGACAGGTCGGCGCAATCAGCCCCAGCATTTT	CAWSGTGRRNQPQHF
-	TRBV7-9	TRBJ2-2	TGTGCCAGCAGCTTACCCGCGGGGACCGGGGAGCTGTTTTTT	CASSLPAGTGELFF
-	TRBV10-2	TRBJ1-5	TGCGCCAGCAGGGAGGGCTCTAGTGAAAATCAGCCCCAGCATTTT	CASREGSSENQPQHF
TRBD1	TRBV5-1	TRBJ1-6	TGCGCCAGCAGCGAACCGGGACAGGATTCACCCCTCCACTTT	CASSEPGQDSPLHF
-	TRBV6-5	TRBJ2-1	TGTGCCAGCAGTTCCACAGGGGGGGGATACAATGAGCAGTTCTTC	CASSSTGGGYNEQFF
TRBD1	TRBV5-4	TRBJ1-2	TGTGCCAGCAGTCACCGGGACAGCGAGCCCAACTATGGCTACACCTTC	CASSHRDSEPNYGYTF